These 15 T cell receptor beta chains were all obtained from the same sample, sequenced in a study of cytomegalovirus exposure and HLA in healthy donors. With 60 Vbeta and 13 Jbeta primers, the PCR was carried out. Some clones are missing from TCRdb's copy, which holds only in-frame ones; the method was immunoSEQ multiplex PCR. Counted here are 150,000 to 200,000 clones, around 86% occurring once; the ten biggest clones make up about 1.7%. Material: PBMCs. The source of these receptors is a woman aged 18-35 years in good health and CMV-seronegative.

The chain links TRBV6-6 to TRBJ2-7, with no clear D. This CDR3 has 12 residues. Germline V CDR1 and CDR2: MNHNY, SVGAGI (reference sequence). V lost 8 bases, J lost 2 bases, and 10 bases lay in between. The CDR3 sequence is CASSRGTYEQYF. As DNA, the CDR3 is TGTGCCAGCTCTCGCGGTACCTACGAGCAGTACTTC.

The V gene is TRBV19, the J gene TRBJ1-5; 11 nucleotides match TRBD1. V lost 3 bases to trimming and J lost 4 bases; unmatched junction nucleotides: 5. The germline V gene has CDR1 LNHDA and CDR2 SQIVND (reference sequence). The CDR3 runs 16 residues. The CDR3 sequence is CASSILGQGANQPQHF. The CDR3 nucleotides read TGTGCCAGTAGTATTTTAGGACAGGGGGCTAATCAGCCCCAGCATTTT.

This clone was detected only once. The DNA for the CDR3 is TGCGCCAGCAGCCCCAGACCGGGGGAAGTCGGCTACACCTTC. Encoded protein: CASSPRPGEVGYTF. This sequence joins TRBV5-1 and TRBJ1-2; maybe TRBD1 (5 bases). V lost 4 bases and J 8 bases, leaving 18 bases between the germline ends. CDR3 length equals 14 residues. Germline V gene lookup returns CDR1 SGHRS and CDR2 YFSETQ.

This chain joins TRBV2 and TRBJ1-1; D remains unclear. Trimming removed 1 base from V and 1 base from J, with 10 bases in between. Germline-derived CDR1 and CDR2 are SNHLY and FYNNEI. This CDR3 spans 15 amino acids. Here the CDR3 reads CASSEGASRNTEAFF. Written as DNA, the CDR3 is TGTGCCAGCAGTGAAGGGGCATCAAGGAACACTGAAGCTTTCTTT.

CDR3 residues: CASSESTSGRRNEQFF. The CDR3 DNA sequence: TGTGCCAGCAGTGAATCTACTAGCGGGAGGAGGAATGAGCAGTTCTTC. The chain has TRBV25-1 and TRBJ2-1, with TRBD2 identical over 12 bases. The J segment lost 7 bases and the V segment lost 1 base, leaving 5 bases of the junction unmatched. Germline CDR1 MGHDK, CDR2 SYGVNS. The CDR3 is made up of 16 amino acids.

This clone was recorded once. The chain employs TRBV7-8 and TRBJ2-7; no clear D. The CDR3 sequence is 17 residues long. Trimming took 3 bases from V and 1 from J, leaving 19 bases between them. CDR1 SGHVS and CDR2 FQNEAQ come from the germline V gene. Here the CDR3 DNA reads TGTGCCAGCAGCTTTACCCCCCGAGACTTTGAGTCCTACGAGCAGTACTTC. Encoded protein: CASSFTPRDFESYEQYF.

V and J are TRBV11-2 and TRBJ2-7, with D perhaps matching TRBD2 (6 bases). Per germline, CDR1 SGHAT and CDR2 FQNNGV. The CDR3 has 15 residues. V shed 2 bases and J shed 3 bases, with 14 bases lying between them. CDR3 coding DNA: TGTGCCAGCAGCTTATATATCGGGACTCACTACGAGCAGTACTTC. Its translation: CASSLYIGTHYEQYF.

The CDR3, as DNA: TGTGCCAGCAGCTCCCGGGACAGGGGGAACGAGCAGTACTTC. Translated: CASSSRDRGNEQYF. This chain joins TRBV13 and TRBJ2-7; the match to TRBD1 covers 11 bases. With 4 bases clipped from V and 5 bases from J, the junction kept 4 bases outside the gene matches. The CDR3 sequence is 14 residues long. Germline V gene data show CDR1 as PRHDT and CDR2 as FYEKMQ (reference sequence).

This clone was recorded a few times. V is TRBV5-8 and J is TRBJ2-7, with D possibly TRBD2 on 6 matching bases. Per the germline V gene, CDR1 is SGHTS and CDR2 is YDEGEE. The V end lost 4 bases, the J end lost 2 bases, and 16 bases lay between the germline ends. CDR3 length: 15 residues. The CDR3 nucleotides read TGTGCCAGCAGCCACACGTGGGGAGGTCCCTACGAGCAGTACTTC. Translating it yields CASSHTWGGPYEQYF. Using reference TRBV5-8 and TRBJ2-7 for the parts outside the CDR3, the full variable domain is EAGVTQSPTHLIKTRGQQATLRCSPISGHTSVYWYQQALGLGLQFLLWYDEGEERNRGNFPPRFSGRQFPNYSSELNVNALELEDSALYLCASSHTWGGPYEQYFGPGTRLTVT.

V gene TRBV18 combines with J gene TRBJ1-4, with 8 bases aligning to TRBD1. CDR1 and CDR2 from the germline V gene are KGHSH and LQKENI. This CDR3 spans 17 amino acids. V lost 3 bases and J lost 3; bases outside the gene matches: 9. DNA for the CDR3: TGTGCCAGCTCACCCTTTCGGACAGGGACACCTAATGAAAAACTGTTTTTT. This translates into CASSPFRTGTPNEKLFF.

The chain links TRBV11-3 to TRBJ2-3; D might be TRBD1 (5 bases). The CDR3 is 16 residues long. Germline V gene sequence: CDR1 SGHNT, CDR2 YENEEA. Trimming stripped 0 bases from V and 1 base from J, with 11 bases between. DNA for the CDR3: TGTGCCAGCAGCTTAGATCAAGGGGCGGGCACAGATACGCAGTATTTT. Its protein is CASSLDQGAGTDTQYF.

Written as DNA, the CDR3 is TGTGCCAGCAGCTTAGAGGGGGAAACCGGGGAGCTGTTTTTT. Translation: CASSLEGETGELFF. The genes are TRBV7-9 and TRBJ2-2, with a weak D call TRBD1 (6 bases). The CDR3 covers 14 residues. The germline gives CDR1 SEHNR, CDR2 FQNEAQ (reference sequence). With 1 base removed from V and 5 bases from J, the gap between germline ends came to 8 bases.

This clone was found once. The chain recombines TRBV9 with TRBJ1-1; tentative D call: TRBD1 (6 bases). Trimming took 3 bases from V and 0 from J, leaving 9 bases between them. The CDR3 runs to 14 residues. Germline V CDR1 and CDR2: SGDLS, YYNGEE. The CDR3 sequence is CASSAGQLNTEAFF. Written as DNA, the CDR3 is TGTGCCAGCAGCGCCGGACAGTTGAACACTGAAGCTTTCTTT. Drawing the rest from reference TRBV9 and TRBJ1-1, the complete variable domain is DSGVTQTPKHLITATGQRVTLRCSPRSGDLSVYWYQQSLDQGLQFLIQYYNGEERAKGNILERFSAQQFPDLHSELNLSSLELGDSALYFCASSAGQLNTEAFFGQGTRLTVV.

The chain recombines TRBV5-4 with TRBJ1-5; 7 bases fit TRBD1. The ends lost 2 bases at V and 6 bases at J; junction bases unmatched: 2. Per germline, CDR1 SGHNT and CDR2 YYREEE (reference sequence). The CDR3 runs to 13 residues. The CDR3 nucleotides are TGTGCCAGCAGCTTTGACAGGGCTCAGCCCCAGCATTTT. It codes for CASSFDRAQPQHF.

The genes are TRBV6-6 and TRBJ1-3, with D uncertain. CDR1 and CDR2 (germline): MNHNY, SVGAGI (reference sequence). The V end was cut by 6 bases, the J end by 0 bases, with 9 bases between. The CDR3 length is 14 residues. This chain's CDR3 is CASSRVISGNTIYF. The DNA for the CDR3 is TGTGCCAGCAGCCGCGTTATCTCTGGAAACACCATATATTTT.